The source of this T cell receptor beta chain is a study of human T cells and chemical hapten exposure. This clonotype was recorded many times. MiXCR was run by TCRdb on the RACE reads, yielding one entry per CDR3 protein. The sample carries fewer than 400,000 distinct CDR3 sequences, under 8% recorded once. The CDR3 is 15 amino acids. Trimming stripped 0 bases from V and 6 bases from J, with 11 bases between. CDR1 and CDR2 (germline): MNHEY, SMNVEV (reference sequence). The time point: patch test 1, 2 weeks after DPC sensitization. Treatment indicated: therapeutic diphenylcyclopropenone sensitization with weekly scalp DPC.

The chain carries TRBV27 and TRBJ2-2; D remains ambiguous. Specimen: whole blood, collected in connection with sensitization to the hapten diphenylcyclopropenone (DPC). The source is a woman younger than 35 with alopecia areata. Some clones in this sample may be carry-over from other donors' samples. This CDR3 is CASSLSWQVAGELFF. CDR3 coding DNA: TGTGCCAGCAGTTTATCGTGGCAGGTGGCCGGGGAGCTGTTTTTT.